Listed below are T cell receptor beta chains from one sample, sequenced in a study of T cell responses to AZD1222 COVID-19 vaccine. Here immunoSEQ multiplex PCR was the method, and the copy in TCRdb shows in-frame clones only, minus some. The profile shows 95,000 to 150,000 clones, roughly 87% of them singletons. The source was peripheral blood, collected 28 days after the second AZD1222 dose. These receptors came from an adult who received the AZD1222 COVID-19 vaccine. Both conserved end residues are part of each CDR3. The D gene is left open where the match is weak. The size field is filled for only some rows; it gives once, few, many or a size class.

d_call	v_call	clone_size	j_call	cdr3_aa	cdr3_nt
NA	TRBV4-1	NA	TRBJ1-6	CASSLTGTGDSPLHF	TGCGCCAGCAGCCTAACCGGGACCGGCGATTCACCCCTCCACTTT
NA	TRBV7-9	once	TRBJ1-5	CASSLGDGSNQPQHF	TGTGCCAGCAGCTTAGGGGACGGTAGCAATCAGCCCCAGCATTTT
TRBD1	TRBV3-1/TRBV3-2	NA	TRBJ2-1	CASSLPTGVPSSYNEQFF	TGTGCCAGCAGCCTCCCGACAGGGGTCCCTAGCTCCTACAATGAGCAGTTCTTC
NA	TRBV28	NA	TRBJ2-7	CASSLGLYEQYF	TGTGCCAGCAGTCTAGGACTTTACGAGCAGTACTTC
NA	TRBV3-1/TRBV3-2	NA	TRBJ1-2	CASSQVSGVGYTF	TGTGCCAGCAGCCAAGTGTCTGGGGTCGGCTACACCTTC
NA	TRBV2	NA	TRBJ1-5	CASSEGSGVQPQHF	TGTGCCAGCAGTGAAGGGTCGGGGGTCCAGCCCCAGCATTTT
NA	TRBV3-1/TRBV3-2	NA	TRBJ1-3	CASSQEGGGNTIYF	TGTGCCAGCAGCCAAGAAGGCGGAGGAAACACCATATATTTT
TRBD1	TRBV6-5	NA	TRBJ1-1	CASRQQGLAFF	TGTGCCAGCAGACAACAGGGGTTAGCTTTCTTT
NA	TRBV28	NA	TRBJ1-2	CASSYGGGARNYGYTF	TGTGCCAGCAGTTATGGGGGCGGCGCTCGGAACTATGGCTACACCTTC
NA	TRBV5-6	once	TRBJ1-4	CASSGRISATNEKLFF	TGTGCCAGCAGCGGCAGGATAAGCGCAACTAATGAAAAACTGTTTTTT
NA	TRBV10-3	NA	TRBJ2-4	CAISDRTASAKNIQYF	TGTGCCATCAGTGACAGGACTGCCTCTGCCAAAAACATTCAGTACTTC
TRBD1	TRBV18	NA	TRBJ1-1	CASSLLTGGSGSEAFF	TGTGCCAGCTCGCTGCTTACAGGGGGCTCTGGGTCTGAAGCTTTCTTT
NA	TRBV6-5	NA	TRBJ1-5	CASTDLSGGPQHF	TGTGCCAGCACCGACCTATCCGGGGGGCCCCAGCATTTT
NA	TRBV5-5	NA	TRBJ1-1	CASSLVQGFTEAFF	TGTGCCAGCAGCTTGGTACAGGGATTCACTGAAGCTTTCTTT
NA	TRBV6-1	NA	TRBJ1-5	CASSEARNQPQHF	TGTGCCAGCAGTGAAGCTAGGAATCAGCCCCAGCATTTT
TRBD1	TRBV6-5	NA	TRBJ1-2	CASSSRTGDGYTF	TGTGCCAGCAGTTCCCGGACAGGGGATGGCTACACCTTC
NA	TRBV2	NA	TRBJ2-2	CASSGNSHGPGELFF	TGTGCCAGCAGTGGGAACAGTCACGGACCCGGGGAGCTGTTTTTT
NA	TRBV10-3	NA	TRBJ1-6	CAIRWTETNSPLHF	TGTGCCATCAGATGGACAGAAACGAATTCACCCCTCCACTTT
NA	TRBV7-8	NA	TRBJ1-2	CASSLGWREYGYTF	TGTGCCAGCAGCTTAGGATGGAGGGAGTATGGCTACACCTTC
TRBD2	TRBV18	NA	TRBJ2-3	CASSVLAGAQDTQYF	TGTGCCAGCTCAGTCCTAGCGGGGGCACAAGATACGCAGTATTTT
NA	TRBV30	NA	TRBJ1-3	CAWGGGFGNTIYF	TGTGCCTGGGGGGGCGGTTTCGGAAACACCATATATTTT
TRBD2	TRBV5-1	NA	TRBJ2-5	CASSYSSGGARETQYF	TGCGCCAGCAGCTATTCTAGCGGGGGGGCGCGTGAGACCCAGTACTTC
TRBD2	TRBV3-1/TRBV3-2	NA	TRBJ2-5	CASSPTSGGLQETQYF	TGTGCCAGCAGCCCGACTAGCGGGGGGTTACAAGAGACCCAGTACTTC
TRBD1	TRBV30	NA	TRBJ1-6	CAWSVGQLWNSPLHF	TGTGCCTGGAGTGTGGGACAGCTTTGGAATTCACCCCTCCACTTT
TRBD1	TRBV2	NA	TRBJ1-6	CASSGGQSSYNSPLHF	TGTGCCAGCAGTGGGGGACAGAGCTCCTATAATTCACCCCTCCACTTT
NA	TRBV7-2	NA	TRBJ1-1	CASSLGNSRLAFF	TGTGCCAGCAGCTTAGGGAACTCCAGGTTAGCTTTCTTT
NA	TRBV10-3	few	TRBJ1-4	CAISPGVSTNEKLFF	TGTGCCATCAGTCCAGGGGTTTCAACTAATGAAAAACTGTTTTTT
NA	TRBV5-4	NA	TRBJ1-2	CASSLGYGYTF	TGTGCCAGCAGCCTTGGCTATGGCTACACCTTC
NA	TRBV18	NA	TRBJ1-6	CASSPETANSPLHF	TGTGCCAGCTCACCGGAGACAGCGAATTCACCCCTCCACTTT
NA	TRBV6-5	NA	TRBJ1-1	CASSYSRGSGTEAFF	TGTGCCAGCAGTTACTCAAGGGGTAGCGGCACTGAAGCTTTCTTT
NA	TRBV14	NA	TRBJ1-6	CASSFDFGSPLHF	TGTGCCAGCAGCTTCGATTTCGGTTCACCCCTCCACTTT
NA	TRBV24-1	NA	TRBJ2-7	CATSDSARTASYEQYF	TGTGCCACCAGTGATTCCGCCAGGACAGCCTCCTACGAGCAGTACTTC